The clone carrying this T cell receptor beta chain was observed a handful of times. Its antigen is not known. The data originate from a study of CD8 T cells in ankylosing spondylitis. In TCRdb, the 5' RACE reads were re-called with MiXCR into one record per CDR3 protein. The sample comprises about 750,000 distinct CDR3 sequences, around 17% of which are singletons, and around 20% rests with the top ten. Regarding the study as a whole: A motif of roughly 8 highly homologous TCR beta variants was seen as apparently characteristic of ankylosing spondylitis blood.

This CDR3 is built from 15 residues. CDR1 is DFQATT, CDR2 SNEGSKA, per germline (reference sequence). V shed 2 bases and J 1 base; nucleotides not matched to a gene: 7. This sequence was found in a male donor with ankylosing spondylitis. Sequencing input: blood, either unsorted or a sorted T cell fraction (not recorded which). The genes are TRBV20-1 and TRBJ2-5, with TRBD1 matching 7 bases. The CDR3 DNA follows: TGCAGTGCTAGATCCGGGACAGTCCGCCAAGAGACCCAGTACTTC. This translates into CSARSGTVRQETQYF.